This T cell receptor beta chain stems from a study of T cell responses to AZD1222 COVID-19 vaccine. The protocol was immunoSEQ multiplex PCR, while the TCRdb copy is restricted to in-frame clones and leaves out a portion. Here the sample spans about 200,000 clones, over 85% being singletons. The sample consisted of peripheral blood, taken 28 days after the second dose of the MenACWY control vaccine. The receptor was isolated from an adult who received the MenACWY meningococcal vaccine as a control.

The CDR3 nucleotides read TGTGCCAGCAGTGAAATGAACAGGGGAGAGAGGACTGAAGCTTTCTTT. It encodes CASSEMNRGERTEAFF. The V gene is TRBV6-1, the J gene TRBJ1-1; TRBD1 aligns across 7 bases. This CDR3 is 16 amino acids long. The ends lost 2 bases at V and 5 bases at J; junction bases unmatched: 11. CDR1 and CDR2 (germline): MNHNS, SASEGT.